The clone carrying this T cell receptor beta chain is deemed large. Using its own MiXCR run on the multiplex PCR reads, TCRdb lists one record per CDR3 protein. This sample has about 470 distinct CDR3 sequences, with 20% to 25% found just once. Sequencing was performed on memory CD4+ T cells sorted from blood. As to subset: memory CD4+ T cells, CD4+CD45RO+CD25-. This TCR derives from a female donor with breast cancer.

The CDR3 nucleotides are TGTGCTAGTGGTCACAGGACACAGACTAGCAATGGCTACACCTTC. This translates into CASGHRTQTSNGYTF. V usage is TRBV12-5 and J usage is TRBJ1-2; D might be TRBD1 (5 bases). The CDR3 covers 15 residues. In germline, CDR1 is LGHNT, CDR2 FRNRAP. Trimming removed 5 bases at V and 6 bases at J, with 19 bases between.